These T cell receptor beta chains were read from a single sample in a study of T cells after yellow fever vaccination. TCRdb independently ran MiXCR on the 5' RACE reads; one entry per CDR3 protein. The table has about 74,000 distinct CDR3 sequences, roughly 7.4% seen once; the top ten hold about 32%. The sequences come from CD8+ T cells sorted from PBMCs, collected about 5 days after the first yellow fever vaccination. The source is a man between 18 and 35 years old who received the YFV17D yellow fever vaccine. Both conserved end residues are trimmed from each CDR3.

>TRBV4-1
ASSLGSGETYGYT
>TRBV7-2
ASSLWGVLQETQY
>TRBV6-1
ASMPGLISNQPQH
>TRBV2
ASSLATNEKLF
>TRBV4-3
ASSQDLGLTDTQY
>TRBV7-9
ASSLAVGGPSPLH
>TRBV7-9
ASNAFRTGRDGYT
>TRBV2
ASSEVERAQY
>TRBV5-6
ASSLDGQGEAF
>TRBV6-1
ASRGQRYTGELF
>TRBV7-8
ASSLRGHPEAF
>TRBV12-3/TRBV12-4
ASSPGGPGYT
>TRBV13
ASSLSGAGGYT
>TRBV7-2
ASSNGLAGANEQF
>TRBV7-2
ASSPTGRADTQY
>TRBV6-5
ASSYSAGVNEKLF
>TRBV27
ASSQTGLKGNTIY
>TRBV27
ASSITGFNQPQH
>TRBV5-4
ASSAGQGAYEQY
>TRBV19
ASSIRGVSWENEQF
>TRBV7-2
ASSFFGGDNEQF
>TRBV7-9
ASSLDDSYSQF
>TRBV4-3
ASSQDLPSTDTEAF
>TRBV30
ARDGAYEQY
>TRBV4-1
ASSQEISYTEAF
>TRBV5-8
ASSLAILLETQY
>TRBV20-1
SARGWTSGGSETQY
>TRBV19
ASRQGVETQY
>TRBV4-1
ASRHTPGHVNTEAF
>TRBV10-3
AISGGILEEDTQY
>TRBV4-2
ASSQGTVGEQY
>TRBV4-1
ASSQERYNEQF
>TRBV19
ASSMVGSDTQY
>TRBV28
ASSPITALGDIQY
>TRBV4-3
ASSQDSASSETQY
>TRBV27
ASSSIQGWASNQPQH
>TRBV7-2
ASSALPGGTDTQY
>TRBV4-1
ASSQKQGGQPQH
>TRBV6-1
AGTLGQGGNSPLH
>TRBV3-1
ASSFSHVGELF
>TRBV4-1
ASSQVATDYEQY
>TRBV7-6
ASSSTVLGDYEQY
>TRBV29-1
SVDLGNRGAYGYT
>TRBV2
ASRAGNEKLF
>TRBV24-1
ATSDFEGFHTQY
>TRBV5-4
ASSPTSSAEAF
>TRBV10-3
AISESSFHEQF
>TRBV3-1
ASSHEGYNEQF
>TRBV6-1
ASSPETGPDEQY
>TRBV4-3
ASSQGRGEDTQY